This TCR beta chain was recorded in a study of T cell responses to AZD1222 COVID-19 vaccine. Study-wide findings and caveats: Spike-specific TCR repertoires showed rising breadth and depth after two AZD1222 doses. At study baseline, merely a handful of AZD1222 recipients were seropositive.

Produced via immunoSEQ multiplex PCR; TCRdb's table is partial and in-frame only. The repertoire includes about 130,000 clones, around 85% of them detected once, and 3.5% to 4.5% sits in the top ten. The CDR3 extends over 13 amino acids. With 1 base removed from V and 0 bases from J, the gap between germline ends came to 3 bases. Germline CDR1 is LNHDA and CDR2 is SQIVND (reference sequence). A note on this clone: Its antigen is undetermined.

The specimen was peripheral blood, collected 28 days after the second AZD1222 dose. The sequence was obtained from an adult who received the AZD1222 COVID-19 vaccine. The chain uses TRBV19 and TRBJ1-1; D gene ambiguous. The CDR3 region has the DNA TGTGCCAGTAGTATAGTCGTGAACACTGAAGCTTTCTTT. Translated, it gives CASSIVVNTEAFF.